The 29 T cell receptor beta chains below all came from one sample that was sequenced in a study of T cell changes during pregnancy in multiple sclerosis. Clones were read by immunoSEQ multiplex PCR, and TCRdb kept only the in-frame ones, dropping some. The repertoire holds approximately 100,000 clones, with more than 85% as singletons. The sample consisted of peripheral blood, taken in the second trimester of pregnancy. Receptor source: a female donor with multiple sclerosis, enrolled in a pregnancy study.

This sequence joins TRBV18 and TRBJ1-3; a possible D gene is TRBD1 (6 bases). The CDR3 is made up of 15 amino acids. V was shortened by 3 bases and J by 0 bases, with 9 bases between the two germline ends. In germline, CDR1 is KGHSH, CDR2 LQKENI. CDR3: CASSPDRSSGNTIYF. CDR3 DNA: TGTGCCAGCTCACCCGACAGGTCCTCTGGAAACACCATATATTTT.

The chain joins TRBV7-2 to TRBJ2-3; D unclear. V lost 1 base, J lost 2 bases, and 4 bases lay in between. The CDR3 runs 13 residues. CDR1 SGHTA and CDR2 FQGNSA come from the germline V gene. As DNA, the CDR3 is TGTGCCAGCAGCTTAGGGCTCACAGATACGCAGTATTTT. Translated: CASSLGLTDTQYF.

The CDR3 region is CASSLADNLYEQYF. DNA for the CDR3: TGTGCCAGCAGCTTGGCAGACAATCTCTACGAGCAGTACTTC. The chain recombines TRBV5-4 with TRBJ2-7; D ambiguous. This CDR3 is built from 14 residues. Between the trimmed V and J ends, which lost 0 bases and 3 bases, there was a span of 10 bases. Germline assignment: CDR1 SGHNT and CDR2 YYREEE (reference sequence).

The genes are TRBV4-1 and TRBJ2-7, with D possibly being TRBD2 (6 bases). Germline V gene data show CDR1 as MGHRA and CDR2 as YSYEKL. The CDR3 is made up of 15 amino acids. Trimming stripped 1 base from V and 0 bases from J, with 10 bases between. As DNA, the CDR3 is TGCGCCAGCAGCCAAGGGGCGGGACCCTCCTACGAGCAGTACTTC. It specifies CASSQGAGPSYEQYF.

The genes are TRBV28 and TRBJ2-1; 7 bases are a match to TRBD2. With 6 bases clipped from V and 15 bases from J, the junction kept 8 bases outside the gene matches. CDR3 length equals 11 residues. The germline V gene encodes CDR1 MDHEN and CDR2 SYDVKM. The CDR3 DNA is TGTGCCAGCAGGGATGGGAGGGTAGGGTTCTTC. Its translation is CASRDGRVGFF.

CDR3 loop: CASSVTSGRGTGELFF. The CDR3 nucleotides read TGTGCCAGCAGCGTGACTAGCGGGAGGGGCACCGGGGAGCTGTTTTTT. This rearrangement joins TRBV9 to TRBJ2-2; 14 bases fit TRBD2. V shed 2 bases, J shed 4 bases, and the junction held 1 base outside the gene matches. The germline V gene encodes CDR1 SGDLS and CDR2 YYNGEE. The CDR3 totals 16 residues.

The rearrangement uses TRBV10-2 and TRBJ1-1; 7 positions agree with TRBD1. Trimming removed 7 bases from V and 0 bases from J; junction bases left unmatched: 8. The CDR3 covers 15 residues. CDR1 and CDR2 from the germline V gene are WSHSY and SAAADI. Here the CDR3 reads CASKKTGSMNTEAFF. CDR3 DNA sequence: TGCGCCAGCAAGAAGACAGGGAGCATGAACACTGAAGCTTTCTTT.

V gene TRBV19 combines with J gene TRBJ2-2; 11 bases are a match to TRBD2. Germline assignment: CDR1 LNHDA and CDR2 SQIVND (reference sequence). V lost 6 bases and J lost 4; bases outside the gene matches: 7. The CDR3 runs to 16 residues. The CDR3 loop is CASSLLAGATTGELFF. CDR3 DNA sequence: TGTGCCAGTAGCCTACTAGCGGGAGCTACCACCGGGGAGCTGTTTTTT.

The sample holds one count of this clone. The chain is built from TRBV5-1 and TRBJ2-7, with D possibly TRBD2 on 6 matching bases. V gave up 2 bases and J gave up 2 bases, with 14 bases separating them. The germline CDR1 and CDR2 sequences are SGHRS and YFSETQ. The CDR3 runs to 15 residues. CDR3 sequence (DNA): TGCGCCAGCAGCTTTGAACGGGAGACTCCCTACGAGCAGTACTTC. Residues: CASSFERETPYEQYF. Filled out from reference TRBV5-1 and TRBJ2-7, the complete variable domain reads KAGVTQTPRYLIKTRGQQVTLSCSPISGHRSVSWYQQTPGQGLQFLFEYFSETQRNKGNFPGRFSGRQFSNSRSEMNVSTLELGDSALYLCASSFERETPYEQYFGPGTRLTVT.

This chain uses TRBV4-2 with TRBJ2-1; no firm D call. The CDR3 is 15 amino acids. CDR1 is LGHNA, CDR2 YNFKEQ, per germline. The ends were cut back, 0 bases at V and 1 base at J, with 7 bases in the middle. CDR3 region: CASSQDLRSYNEQFF. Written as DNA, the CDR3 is TGTGCCAGCAGCCAAGATCTCAGGTCCTACAATGAGCAGTTCTTC.

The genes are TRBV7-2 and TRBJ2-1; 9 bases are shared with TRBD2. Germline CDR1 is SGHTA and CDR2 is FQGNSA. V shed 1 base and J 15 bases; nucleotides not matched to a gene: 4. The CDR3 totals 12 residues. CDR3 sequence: CASSLGAGGLFF. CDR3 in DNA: TGTGCCAGCAGCTTAGGCGCGGGAGGGCTGTTCTTC. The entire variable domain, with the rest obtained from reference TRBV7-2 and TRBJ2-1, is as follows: GAGVSQSPSNKVTEKGKDVELRCDPISGHTALYWYRQSLGQGLEFLIYFQGNSAPDKSGLPSDRFSAERTGGSVSTLTIQRTQQEDSAVYLCASSLGAGGLFFGPGTRLTVL.

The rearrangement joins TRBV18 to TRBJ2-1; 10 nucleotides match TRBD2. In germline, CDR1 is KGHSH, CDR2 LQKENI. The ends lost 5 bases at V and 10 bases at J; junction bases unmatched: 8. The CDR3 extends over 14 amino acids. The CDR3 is CASSAGTSDGEQFF. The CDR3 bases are TGTGCCAGCTCAGCCGGGACTAGCGACGGAGAGCAGTTCTTC.

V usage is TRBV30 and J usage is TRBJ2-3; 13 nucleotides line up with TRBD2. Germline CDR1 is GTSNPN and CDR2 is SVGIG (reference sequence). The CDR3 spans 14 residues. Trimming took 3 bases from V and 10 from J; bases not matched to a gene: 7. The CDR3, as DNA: TGTGCCTGGAGGGCCGGGACTAGCGGGGCTTCGCAGTATTTT. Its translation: CAWRAGTSGASQYF.

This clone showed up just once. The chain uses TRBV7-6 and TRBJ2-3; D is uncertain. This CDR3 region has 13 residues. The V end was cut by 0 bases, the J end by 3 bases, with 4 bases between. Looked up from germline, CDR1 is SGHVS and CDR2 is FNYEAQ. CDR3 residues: CASSLALTDTQYF. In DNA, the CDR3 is TGTGCCAGCAGCTTAGCATTAACAGATACGCAGTATTTT. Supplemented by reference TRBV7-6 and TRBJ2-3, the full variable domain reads GAGVSQSPRYKVTKRGQDVALRCDPISGHVSLYWYRQALGQGPEFLTYFNYEAQQDKSGLPNDRFSAERPEGSISTLTIQRTEQRDSAMYRCASSLALTDTQYFGPGTRLTVL.

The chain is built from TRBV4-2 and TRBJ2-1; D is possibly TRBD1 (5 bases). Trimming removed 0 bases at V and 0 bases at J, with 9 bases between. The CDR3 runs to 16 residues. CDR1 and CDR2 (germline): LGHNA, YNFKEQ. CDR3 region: CASSQDTQGSYNEQFF. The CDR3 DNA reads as TGTGCCAGCAGCCAAGATACGCAGGGCTCCTACAATGAGCAGTTCTTC.

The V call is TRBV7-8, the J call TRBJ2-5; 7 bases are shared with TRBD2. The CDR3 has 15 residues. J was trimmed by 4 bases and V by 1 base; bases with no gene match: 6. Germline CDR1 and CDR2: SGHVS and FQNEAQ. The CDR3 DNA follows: TGTGCCAGCAGCTTAGGGACTAGTCTAGGAGAGACCCAGTACTTC. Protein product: CASSLGTSLGETQYF.

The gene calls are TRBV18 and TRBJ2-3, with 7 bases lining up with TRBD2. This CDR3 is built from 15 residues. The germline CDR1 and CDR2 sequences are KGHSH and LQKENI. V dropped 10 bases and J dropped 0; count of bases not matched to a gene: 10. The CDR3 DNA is TGTGCCACCACCGGGAGCGGGATTAGCACAGATACGCAGTATTTT. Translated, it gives CATTGSGISTDTQYF.

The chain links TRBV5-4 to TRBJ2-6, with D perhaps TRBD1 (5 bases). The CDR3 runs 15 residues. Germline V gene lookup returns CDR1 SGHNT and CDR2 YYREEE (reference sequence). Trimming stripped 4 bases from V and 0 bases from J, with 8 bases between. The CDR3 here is CASSPQGSGANVLTF. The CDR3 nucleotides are TGTGCCAGCAGCCCTCAGGGCTCTGGGGCCAACGTCCTGACTTTC.

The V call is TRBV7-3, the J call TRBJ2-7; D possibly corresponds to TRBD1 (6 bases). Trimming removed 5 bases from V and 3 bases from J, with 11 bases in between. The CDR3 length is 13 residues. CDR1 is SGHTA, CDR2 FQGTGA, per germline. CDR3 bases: TGTGCCAGCAGCATCGGACAGAGCTACGAGCAGTACTTC. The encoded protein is CASSIGQSYEQYF.

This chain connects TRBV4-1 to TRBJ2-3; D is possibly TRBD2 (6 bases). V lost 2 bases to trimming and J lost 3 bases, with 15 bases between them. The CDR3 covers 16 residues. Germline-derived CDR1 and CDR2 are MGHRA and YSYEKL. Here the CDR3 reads CASSQKTSFITDTQYF. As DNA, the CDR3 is TGCGCCAGCAGCCAAAAGACTAGTTTCATTACAGATACGCAGTATTTT.

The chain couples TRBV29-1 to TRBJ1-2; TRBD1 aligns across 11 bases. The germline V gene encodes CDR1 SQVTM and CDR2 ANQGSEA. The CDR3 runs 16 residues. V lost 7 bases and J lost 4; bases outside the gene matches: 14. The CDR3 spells CSAKGQGGGSPYGYTF. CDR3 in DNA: TGCAGCGCAAAGGGACAGGGGGGAGGATCGCCCTATGGCTACACCTTC.

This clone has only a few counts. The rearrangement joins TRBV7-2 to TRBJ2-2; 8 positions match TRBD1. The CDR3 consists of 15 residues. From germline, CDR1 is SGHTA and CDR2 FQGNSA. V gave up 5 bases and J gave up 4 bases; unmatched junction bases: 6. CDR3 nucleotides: TGTGCCAGCAGCCCGACAGGGGCGGGCACCGGGGAGCTGTTTTTT. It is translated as CASSPTGAGTGELFF.

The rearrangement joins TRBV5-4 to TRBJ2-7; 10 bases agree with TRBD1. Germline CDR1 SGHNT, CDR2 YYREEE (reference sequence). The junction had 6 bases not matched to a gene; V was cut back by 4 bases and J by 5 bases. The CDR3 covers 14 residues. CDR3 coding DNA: TGTGCCAGCAGCCTCCGGGACAGGGGCAACGAGCAGTACTTC. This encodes CASSLRDRGNEQYF. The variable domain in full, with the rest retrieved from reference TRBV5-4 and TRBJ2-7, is ETGVTQSPTHLIKTRGQQVTLRCSSQSGHNTVSWYQQALGQGPQFIFQYYREEENGRGNFPPRFSGLQFPNYSSELNVNALELDDSALYLCASSLRDRGNEQYFGPGTRLTVT.

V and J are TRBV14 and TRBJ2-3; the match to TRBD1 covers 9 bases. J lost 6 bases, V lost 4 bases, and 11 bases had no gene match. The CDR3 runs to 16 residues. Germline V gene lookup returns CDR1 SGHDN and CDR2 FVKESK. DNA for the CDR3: TGTGCCAGCAGCCCCACCGGGACAGGGTTCGGCGATACGCAGTATTTT. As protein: CASSPTGTGFGDTQYF. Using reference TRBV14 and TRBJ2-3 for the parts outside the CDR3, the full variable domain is EAGVTQFPSHSVIEKGQTVTLRCDPISGHDNLYWYRRVMGKEIKFLLHFVKESKQDESGMPNNRFLAERTGGTYSTLKVQPAELEDSGVYFCASSPTGTGFGDTQYFGPGTRLTVL.

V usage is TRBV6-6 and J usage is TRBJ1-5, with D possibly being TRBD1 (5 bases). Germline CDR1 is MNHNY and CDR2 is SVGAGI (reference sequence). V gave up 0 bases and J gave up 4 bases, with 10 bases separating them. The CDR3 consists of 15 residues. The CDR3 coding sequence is TGTGCCAGCAGTTACTCGATGGGGGGGAATCAGCCCCAGCATTTT. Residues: CASSYSMGGNQPQHF.

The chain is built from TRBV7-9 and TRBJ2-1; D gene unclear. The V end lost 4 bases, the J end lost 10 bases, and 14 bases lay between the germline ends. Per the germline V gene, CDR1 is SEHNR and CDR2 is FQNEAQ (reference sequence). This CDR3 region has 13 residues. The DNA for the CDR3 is TGTGCCAGCAGCTACGCCTTGACCGGGGAGCAGTTCTTC. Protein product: CASSYALTGEQFF.

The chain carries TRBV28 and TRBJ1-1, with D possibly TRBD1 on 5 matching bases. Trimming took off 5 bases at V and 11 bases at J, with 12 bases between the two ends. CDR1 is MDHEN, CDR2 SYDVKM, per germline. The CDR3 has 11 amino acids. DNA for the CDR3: TGTGCCAGCAGTCAGACAGCGATGGCTTTCTTT. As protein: CASSQTAMAFF.

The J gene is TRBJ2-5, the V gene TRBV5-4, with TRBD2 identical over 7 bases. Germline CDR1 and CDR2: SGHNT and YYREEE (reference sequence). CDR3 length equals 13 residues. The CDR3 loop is CATTWGGLETQYF. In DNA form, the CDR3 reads TGTGCAACCACCTGGGGAGGGTTGGAGACCCAGTACTTC.

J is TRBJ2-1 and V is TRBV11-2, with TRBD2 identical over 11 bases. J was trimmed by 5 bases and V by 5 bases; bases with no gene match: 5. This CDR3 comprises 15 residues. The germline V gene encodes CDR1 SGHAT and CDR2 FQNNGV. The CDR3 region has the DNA TGTGCCAGCAGCCGAGGGACTAGCGGAAACAATGAGCAGTTCTTC. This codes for CASSRGTSGNNEQFF.